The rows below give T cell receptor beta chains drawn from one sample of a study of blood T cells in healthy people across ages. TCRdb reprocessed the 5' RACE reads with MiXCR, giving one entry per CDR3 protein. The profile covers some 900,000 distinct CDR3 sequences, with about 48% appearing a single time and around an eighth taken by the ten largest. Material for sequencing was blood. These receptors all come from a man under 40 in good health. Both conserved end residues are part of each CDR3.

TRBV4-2	CASSQEKFSFSEAFF
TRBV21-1	CASSKIDRDRSSYNEQFF
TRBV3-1	CASSQPAGALPNEQFF
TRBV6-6	CASSGSGTGHEQYF
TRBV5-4	CASSLPGIYQETQYF
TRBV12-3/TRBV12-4	CASSFVSGSGANVLTF
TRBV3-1	CASSFVRGGQETQFF
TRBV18	CASSPPGDPSYNEQFF
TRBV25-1	CASSASGGYGYTF
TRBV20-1	CSARAGEKRGYTF
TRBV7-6	CASNSDPGTGGNNEQFF
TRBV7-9	CASSLSMNEQFF
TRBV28	CASSFQGAQPQPQHF
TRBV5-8	CASVRATDTQYF
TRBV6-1	CASSAGQGERTDTQYF
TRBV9	CASSVASENTGELFF
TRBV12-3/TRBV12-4	CASSLGTSGGMSGTQYF
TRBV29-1	CSVGLTDRSQPQHF
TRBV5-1	CASSLYGTGFTNEKLFF
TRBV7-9	CASSLFGLEGLEQYF
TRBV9	CASSVAGGSPLHF